These 7 T cell receptor beta chains were all obtained from the same sample, sequenced in a study of T cells in localized non-small cell lung cancer. Method: immunoSEQ multiplex PCR; TCRdb's copy keeps in-frame clones and lacks some. The table lists approximately 2,000 clones, less than 40% of them singletons. This sample comprised lung tumor tissue, obtained before any cancer treatment. Receptors originate from a female donor aged 60 or older with stage I lung adenocarcinoma.

V gene TRBV11-3 combines with J gene TRBJ1-1; a weak D match, TRBD1 (6 bases). From germline, CDR1 is SGHNT and CDR2 YENEEA. V was cut by 1 base and J by 1 base, with 13 bases left in between. This CDR3 is 16 amino acids long. CDR3 sequence reads: CASSLGQGQPNTEAFF. CDR3 DNA: TGTGCCAGCAGCTTAGGGCAGGGACAACCGAACACTGAAGCTTTCTTT.

V and J are TRBV14 and TRBJ2-1; 7 positions agree with TRBD1. This CDR3 region has 14 residues. The J segment lost 4 bases and the V segment lost 4 bases, leaving 4 bases of the junction unmatched. From germline, CDR1 is SGHDN and CDR2 FVKESK. The CDR3 nucleotides read TGTGCCAGCAGCCCTGGGGACAGATACAATGAGCAGTTCTTC. Protein product: CASSPGDRYNEQFF.

The chain joins TRBV19 to TRBJ2-1; D ambiguous. Deletions cut 3 bases from V and 10 bases from J, with 7 bases between. The CDR3 totals 11 residues. Looked up from germline, CDR1 is LNHDA and CDR2 is SQIVND (reference sequence). CDR3 sequence reads: CASSITTEQFF. CDR3 DNA: TGTGCCAGTAGTATTACTACAGAGCAGTTCTTC. The complete variable domain, with remaining parts taken from reference TRBV19 and TRBJ2-1, reads DGGITQSPKYLFRKEGQNVTLSCEQNLNHDAMYWYRQDPGQGLRLIYYSQIVNDFQKGDIAEGYSVSREKKESFPLTVTSAQKNPTAFYLCASSITTEQFFGPGTRLTVL.

The chain has TRBV19 and TRBJ2-5; a possible D gene is TRBD2 (6 bases). Deletions cut 5 bases from V and 5 bases from J, with 12 bases between. Germline V gives CDR1 LNHDA, CDR2 SQIVND (reference sequence). The CDR3 extends over 13 amino acids. CDR3 sequence: CASSRWGRETQYF. The CDR3 DNA reads as TGTGCCAGTAGTCGCTGGGGGAGGGAGACCCAGTACTTC.

The rearrangement links TRBV19 to TRBJ2-6, with unresolved D. In germline, CDR1 is LNHDA, CDR2 SQIVND (reference sequence). V shed 3 bases and J shed 1 base, with 7 bases lying between them. This CDR3 comprises 15 residues. CDR3 bases: TGTGCCAGTAGTATGGGCCTGTCTGGGGCCAACGTCCTGACTTTC. Translation gives CASSMGLSGANVLTF.

This clone was counted a few times. The chain links TRBV11-3 to TRBJ1-4, with 7 bases matching TRBD1. V lost 5 bases, J lost 8 bases, and 8 bases stayed unmatched. CDR3 length: 14 residues. Germline CDR1 reads SGHNT; CDR2 reads YENEEA. CDR3 residues: CASSQGGAGEKLFF. CDR3 in DNA: TGTGCCAGCAGCCAAGGGGGCGCCGGGGAAAAACTGTTTTTT.

The V call is TRBV9, the J call TRBJ1-3; no reliable D call. Trimming removed 0 bases from V and 0 bases from J, with 10 bases in between. This CDR3 region has 16 residues. Germline lookup yields CDR1 SGDLS and CDR2 YYNGEE. The CDR3 coding sequence is TGTGCCAGCAGCGTAGCCCTTGCAGGCTCTGGAAACACCATATATTTT. Residues: CASSVALAGSGNTIYF.